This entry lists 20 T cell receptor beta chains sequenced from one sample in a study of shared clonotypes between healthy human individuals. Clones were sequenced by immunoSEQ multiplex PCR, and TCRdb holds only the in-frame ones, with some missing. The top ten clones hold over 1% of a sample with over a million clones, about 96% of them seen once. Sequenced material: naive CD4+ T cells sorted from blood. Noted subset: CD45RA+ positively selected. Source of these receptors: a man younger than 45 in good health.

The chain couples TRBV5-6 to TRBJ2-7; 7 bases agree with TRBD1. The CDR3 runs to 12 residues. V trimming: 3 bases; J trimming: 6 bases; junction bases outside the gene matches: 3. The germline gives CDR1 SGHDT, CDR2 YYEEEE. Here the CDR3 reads CASSYTGVEQYF. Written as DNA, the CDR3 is TGTGCCAGCAGCTACACAGGGGTCGAGCAGTACTTC.

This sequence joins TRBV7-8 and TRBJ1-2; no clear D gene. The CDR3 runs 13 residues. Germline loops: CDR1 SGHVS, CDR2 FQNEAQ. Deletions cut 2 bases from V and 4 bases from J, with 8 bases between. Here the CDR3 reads CASSLQVAYGYTF. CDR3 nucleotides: TGTGCCAGCAGCTTACAGGTGGCCTATGGCTACACCTTC.

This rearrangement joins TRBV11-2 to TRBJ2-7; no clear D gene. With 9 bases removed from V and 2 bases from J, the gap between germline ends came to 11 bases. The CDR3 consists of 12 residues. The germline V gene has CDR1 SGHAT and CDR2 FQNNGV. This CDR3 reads CASGPLAYEQYF. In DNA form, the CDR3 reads TGTGCCAGTGGACCGCTTGCCTACGAGCAGTACTTC.

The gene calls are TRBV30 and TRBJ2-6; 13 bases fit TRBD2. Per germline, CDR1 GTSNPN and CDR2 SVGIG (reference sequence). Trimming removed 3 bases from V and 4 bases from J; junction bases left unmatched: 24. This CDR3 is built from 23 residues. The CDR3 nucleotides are TGTGCCTGGAGGGACCGAGGACTAGCGGGAGCCATCTTCTCCCCCCCAGGGGCCAACGTCCTGACTTTC. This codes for CAWRDRGLAGAIFSPPGANVLTF.

In DNA form, the CDR3 reads TGTGCCAGCAGAAGACTAGCAGTTCAAGAGACCCAGTACTTC. This sequence encodes CASRRLAVQETQYF. The chain employs TRBV2 and TRBJ2-5; TRBD2 aligns across 7 bases. Unmatched junction bases numbered 6, after V lost 6 bases and J lost 2 bases. The CDR3 length is 14 residues. From germline, CDR1 is SNHLY and CDR2 FYNNEI.

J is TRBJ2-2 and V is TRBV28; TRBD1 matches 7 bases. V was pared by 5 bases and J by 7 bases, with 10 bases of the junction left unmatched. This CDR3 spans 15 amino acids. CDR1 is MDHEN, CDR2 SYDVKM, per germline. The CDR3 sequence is CASSPPLTGFGELFF. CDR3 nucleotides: TGTGCCAGCAGTCCCCCTCTGACAGGGTTCGGGGAGCTGTTTTTT. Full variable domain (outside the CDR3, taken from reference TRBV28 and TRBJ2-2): DVKVTQSSRYLVKRTGEKVFLECVQDMDHENMFWYRQDPGLGLRLIYFSYDVKMKEKGDIPEGYSVSREKKERFSLILESASTNQTSMYLCASSPPLTGFGELFFGEGSRLTVL.

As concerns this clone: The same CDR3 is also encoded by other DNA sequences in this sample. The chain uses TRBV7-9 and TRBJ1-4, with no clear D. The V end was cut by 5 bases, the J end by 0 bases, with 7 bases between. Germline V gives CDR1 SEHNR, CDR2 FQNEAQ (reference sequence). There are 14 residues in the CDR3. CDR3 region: CASSIRATNEKLFF. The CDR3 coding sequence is TGTGCCAGCAGCATTAGGGCAACTAATGAAAAACTGTTTTTT.

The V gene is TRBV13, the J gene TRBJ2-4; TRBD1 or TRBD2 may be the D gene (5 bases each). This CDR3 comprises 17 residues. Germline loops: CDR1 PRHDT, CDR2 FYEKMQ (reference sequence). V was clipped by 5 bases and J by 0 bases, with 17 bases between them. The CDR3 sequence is CASSPRPGPIAKNIQYF. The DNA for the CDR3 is TGTGCCAGCAGCCCTCGACCGGGACCGATAGCCAAAAACATTCAGTACTTC.

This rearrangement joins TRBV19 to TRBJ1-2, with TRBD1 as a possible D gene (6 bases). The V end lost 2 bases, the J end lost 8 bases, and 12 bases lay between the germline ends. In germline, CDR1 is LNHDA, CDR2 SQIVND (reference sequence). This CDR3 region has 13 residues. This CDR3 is CASSIQGREGYTF. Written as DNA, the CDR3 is TGTGCCAGTAGTATACAGGGGAGAGAAGGCTACACCTTC.

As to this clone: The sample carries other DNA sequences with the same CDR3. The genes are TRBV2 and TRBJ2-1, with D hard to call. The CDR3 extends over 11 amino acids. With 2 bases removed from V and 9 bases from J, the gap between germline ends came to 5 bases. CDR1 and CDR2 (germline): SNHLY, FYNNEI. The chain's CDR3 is CASSELGEQFF. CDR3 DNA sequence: TGTGCCAGCAGTGAATTAGGTGAGCAGTTCTTC.

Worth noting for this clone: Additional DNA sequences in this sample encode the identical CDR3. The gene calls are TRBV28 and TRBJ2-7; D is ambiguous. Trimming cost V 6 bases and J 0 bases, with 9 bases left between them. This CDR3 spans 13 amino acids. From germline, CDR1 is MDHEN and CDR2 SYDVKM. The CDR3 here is CASSPPGSYEQYF. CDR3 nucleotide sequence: TGTGCCAGCAGCCCGCCCGGCTCCTACGAGCAGTACTTC.

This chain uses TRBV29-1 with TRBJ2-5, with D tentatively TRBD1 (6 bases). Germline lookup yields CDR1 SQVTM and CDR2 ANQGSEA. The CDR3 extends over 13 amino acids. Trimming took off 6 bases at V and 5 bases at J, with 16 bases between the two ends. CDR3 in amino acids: CSVTGKLVETQYF. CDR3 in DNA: TGCAGCGTCACAGGGAAGTTGGTGGAGACCCAGTACTTC.

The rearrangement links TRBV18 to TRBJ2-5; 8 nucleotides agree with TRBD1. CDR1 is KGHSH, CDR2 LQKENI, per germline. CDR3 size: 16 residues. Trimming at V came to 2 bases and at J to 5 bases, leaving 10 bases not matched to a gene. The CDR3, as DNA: TGTGCCAGCTCACCATTGGGCCGACAGGGGATTGAGACCCAGTACTTC. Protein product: CASSPLGRQGIETQYF.

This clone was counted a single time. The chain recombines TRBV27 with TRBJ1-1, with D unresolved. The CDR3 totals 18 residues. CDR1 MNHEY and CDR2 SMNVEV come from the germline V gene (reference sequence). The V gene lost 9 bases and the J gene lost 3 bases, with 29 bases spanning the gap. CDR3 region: CARLVRGFTPNHDTEAFF. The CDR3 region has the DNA TGTGCCAGATTGGTAAGAGGCTTCACTCCCAATCATGACACTGAAGCTTTCTTT.

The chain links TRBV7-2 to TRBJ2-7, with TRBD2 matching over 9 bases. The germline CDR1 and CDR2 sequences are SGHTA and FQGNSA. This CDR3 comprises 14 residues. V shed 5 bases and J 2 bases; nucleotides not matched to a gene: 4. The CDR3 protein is CASSPTSGTYEQYF. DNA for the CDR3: TGTGCCAGCAGCCCGACTAGCGGAACCTACGAGCAGTACTTC.

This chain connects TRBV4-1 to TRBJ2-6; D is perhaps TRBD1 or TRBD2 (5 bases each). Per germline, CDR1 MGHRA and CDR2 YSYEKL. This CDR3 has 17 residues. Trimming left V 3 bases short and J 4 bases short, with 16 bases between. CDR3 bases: TGCGCCAGCAGCCATCCAGGGAGATCGAAAGGGGCCAACGTCCTGACTTTC. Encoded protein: CASSHPGRSKGANVLTF.

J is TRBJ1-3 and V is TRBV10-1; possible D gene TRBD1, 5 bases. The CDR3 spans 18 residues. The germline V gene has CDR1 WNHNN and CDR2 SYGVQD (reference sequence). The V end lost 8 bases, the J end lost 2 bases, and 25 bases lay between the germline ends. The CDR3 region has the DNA TGCGCCAGCCAATCCGGGACTGCCCCGAAACTAGCTGGAAACACCATATATTTT. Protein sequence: CASQSGTAPKLAGNTIYF.

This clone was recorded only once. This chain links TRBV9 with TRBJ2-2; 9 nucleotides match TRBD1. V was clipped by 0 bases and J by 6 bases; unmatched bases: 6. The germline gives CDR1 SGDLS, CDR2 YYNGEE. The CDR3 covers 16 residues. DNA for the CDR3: TGTGCCAGCAGCGTAGACAGGGGGCCTCGGGCCGGGGAGCTGTTTTTT. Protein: CASSVDRGPRAGELFF. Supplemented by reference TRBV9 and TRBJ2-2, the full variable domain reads DSGVTQTPKHLITATGQRVTLRCSPRSGDLSVYWYQQSLDQGLQFLIQYYNGEERAKGNILERFSAQQFPDLHSELNLSSLELGDSALYFCASSVDRGPRAGELFFGEGSRLTVL.

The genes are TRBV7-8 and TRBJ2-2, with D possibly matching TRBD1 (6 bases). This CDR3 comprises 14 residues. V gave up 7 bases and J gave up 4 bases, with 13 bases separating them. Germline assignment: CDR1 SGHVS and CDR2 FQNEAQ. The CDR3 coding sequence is TGTGCCAGCAAAGTAACAGGGTTCACCGGGGAGCTGTTTTTT. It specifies CASKVTGFTGELFF.

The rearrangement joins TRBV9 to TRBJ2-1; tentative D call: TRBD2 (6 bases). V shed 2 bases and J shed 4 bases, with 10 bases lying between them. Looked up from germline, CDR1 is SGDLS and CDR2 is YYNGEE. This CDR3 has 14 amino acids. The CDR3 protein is CASSVSAGYNEQFF. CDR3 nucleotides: TGTGCCAGCAGCGTCAGCGCGGGGTACAATGAGCAGTTCTTC. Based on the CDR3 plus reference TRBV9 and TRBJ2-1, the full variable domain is DSGVTQTPKHLITATGQRVTLRCSPRSGDLSVYWYQQSLDQGLQFLIQYYNGEERAKGNILERFSAQQFPDLHSELNLSSLELGDSALYFCASSVSAGYNEQFFGPGTRLTVL.